This T cell receptor (beta chain) comes out of a study of beta chain features in type 1 diabetes. Notes on the study in general: The study found moderately but significantly shorter TCRB CDR3s in all four CD4+ subsets of Type 1 diabetes patients. Any HLA-type effect on TCRB rearrangement remained unresolved here. The naive, central memory and Treg TCRB repertoires of patients appeared to be more similar to one another than those of healthy donors.

Germline CDR1 reads LGHNA; CDR2 reads YNFKEQ. Trimming took off 4 bases at V and 8 bases at J, with 11 bases between the two ends. The CDR3 sequence is 13 residues long. This clone was recorded a few times. Its antigen is unidentified. Expressed TCRB transcripts were sequenced because the isolated RNA had all been reverse transcribed beforehand. The method was immunoSEQ multiplex PCR; TCRdb's version includes in-frame clones alone and lacks a portion of them. The sample includes about 660,000 clones, around an eighth seen only once; the top ten take approximately 0.043%. The sequenced sample was naive CD4+ T cells from blood. The sequence was obtained from a man aged 18-30 years with type 1 diabetes. The chain combines TRBV4-2 with TRBJ2-2; D may match TRBD1 or TRBD2 (5 bases each). The DNA for the CDR3 is TGTGCCAGCAGCCGGGACCCCGGAGGGGAGCTGTTTTTT. This translates into CASSRDPGGELFF.